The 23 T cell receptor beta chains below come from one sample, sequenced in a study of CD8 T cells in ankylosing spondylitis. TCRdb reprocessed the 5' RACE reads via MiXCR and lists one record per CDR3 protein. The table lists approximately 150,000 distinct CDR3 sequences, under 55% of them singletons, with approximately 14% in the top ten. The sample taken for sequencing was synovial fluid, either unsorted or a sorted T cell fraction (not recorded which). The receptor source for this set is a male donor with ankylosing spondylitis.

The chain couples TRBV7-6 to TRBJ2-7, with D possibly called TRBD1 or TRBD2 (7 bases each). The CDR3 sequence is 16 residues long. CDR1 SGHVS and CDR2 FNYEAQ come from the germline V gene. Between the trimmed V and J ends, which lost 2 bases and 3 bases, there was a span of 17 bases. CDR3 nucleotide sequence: TGTGCCAGCAGCTTACCAGCGGGACAGAACCGCTACGAGCAGTACTTC. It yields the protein CASSLPAGQNRYEQYF. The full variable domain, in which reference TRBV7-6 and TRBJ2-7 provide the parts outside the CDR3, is GAGVSQSPRYKVTKRGQDVALRCDPISGHVSLYWYRQALGQGPEFLTYFNYEAQQDKSGLPNDRFSAERPEGSISTLTIQRTEQRDSAMYRCASSLPAGQNRYEQYFGPGTRLTVT.

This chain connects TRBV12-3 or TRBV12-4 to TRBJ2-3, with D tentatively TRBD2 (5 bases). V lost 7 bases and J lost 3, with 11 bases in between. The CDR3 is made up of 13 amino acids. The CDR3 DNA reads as TGTGCCAGCACCCCCGGGGTAACAGATACGCAGTATTTT. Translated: CASTPGVTDTQYF.

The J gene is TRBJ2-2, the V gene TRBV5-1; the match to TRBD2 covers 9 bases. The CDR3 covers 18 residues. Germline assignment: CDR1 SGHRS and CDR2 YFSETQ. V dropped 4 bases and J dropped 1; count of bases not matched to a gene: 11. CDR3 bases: TGCGCCAGCAGCGTGAAGGTTACTAGCGGGTGGAACACCGGGGAGCTGTTTTTT. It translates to CASSVKVTSGWNTGELFF.

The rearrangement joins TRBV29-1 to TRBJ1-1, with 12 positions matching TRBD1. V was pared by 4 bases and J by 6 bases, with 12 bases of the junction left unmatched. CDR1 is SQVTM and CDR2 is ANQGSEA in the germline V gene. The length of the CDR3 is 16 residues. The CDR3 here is CSVGGDRDRGLSEAFF. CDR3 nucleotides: TGCAGCGTTGGGGGCGACCGGGACAGGGGGCTATCTGAAGCTTTCTTT.

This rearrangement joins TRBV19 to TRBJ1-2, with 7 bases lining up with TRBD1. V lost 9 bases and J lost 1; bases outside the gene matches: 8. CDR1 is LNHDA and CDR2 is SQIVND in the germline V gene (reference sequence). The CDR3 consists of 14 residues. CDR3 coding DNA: TGTGCCAGCCTAGGGGACAGTGTTAACTATGGCTACACCTTC. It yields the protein CASLGDSVNYGYTF.

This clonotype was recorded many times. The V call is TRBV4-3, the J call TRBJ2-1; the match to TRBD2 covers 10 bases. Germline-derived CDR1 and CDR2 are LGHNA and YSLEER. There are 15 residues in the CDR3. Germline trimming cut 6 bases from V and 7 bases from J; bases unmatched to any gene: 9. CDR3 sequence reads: CASSVKREGGNEQFF. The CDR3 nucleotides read TGCGCCAGCAGTGTCAAGCGGGAGGGTGGGAATGAGCAGTTCTTC.

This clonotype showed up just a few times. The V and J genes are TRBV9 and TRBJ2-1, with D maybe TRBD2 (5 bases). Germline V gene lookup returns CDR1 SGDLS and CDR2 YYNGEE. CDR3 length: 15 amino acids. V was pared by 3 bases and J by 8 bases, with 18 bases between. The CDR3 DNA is TGTGCCAGCAGCGCCCTATACGGGGTGGACGATGAGCAGTTCTTC. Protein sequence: CASSALYGVDDEQFF.

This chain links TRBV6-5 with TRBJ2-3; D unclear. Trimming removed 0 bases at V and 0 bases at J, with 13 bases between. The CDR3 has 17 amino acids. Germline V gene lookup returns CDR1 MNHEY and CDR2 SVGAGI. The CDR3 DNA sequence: TGTGCCAGCAGTTACTCCGCAGAAGACTTTAGCACAGATACGCAGTATTTT. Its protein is CASSYSAEDFSTDTQYF.

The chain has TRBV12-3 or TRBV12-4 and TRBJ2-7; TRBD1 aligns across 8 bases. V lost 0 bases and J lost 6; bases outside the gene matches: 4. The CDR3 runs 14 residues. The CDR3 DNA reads TGTGCCAGCAGTTTAGCAGGGGACAGGACCGAGCAGTACTTC. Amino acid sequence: CASSLAGDRTEQYF.

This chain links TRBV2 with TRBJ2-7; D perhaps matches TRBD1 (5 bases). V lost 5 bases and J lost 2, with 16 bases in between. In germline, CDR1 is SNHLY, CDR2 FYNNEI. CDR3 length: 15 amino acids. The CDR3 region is CASSRQRRAPYEQYF. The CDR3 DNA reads TGTGCCAGCAGTAGACAGCGTCGGGCGCCCTACGAGCAGTACTTC.

CDR3 nucleotide sequence: TGTGCCAGCAGCTCTACTAGCGGGAGTGAGTACGAGCAGTTCTTC. It translates to CASSSTSGSEYEQFF. The chain employs TRBV13 and TRBJ2-1, with 11 nucleotides matching TRBD2. CDR1 is PRHDT and CDR2 is FYEKMQ in the germline V gene (reference sequence). The V segment lost 4 bases and the J segment 10 bases; nucleotides outside the gene matches: 9. The CDR3 spans 15 residues.

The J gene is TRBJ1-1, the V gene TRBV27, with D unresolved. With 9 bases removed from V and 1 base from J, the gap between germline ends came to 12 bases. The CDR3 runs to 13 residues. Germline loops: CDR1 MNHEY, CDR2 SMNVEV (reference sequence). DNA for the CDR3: TGTGCCAGTCATACGGGTCCGAACACTGAAGCTTTCTTT. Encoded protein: CASHTGPNTEAFF.

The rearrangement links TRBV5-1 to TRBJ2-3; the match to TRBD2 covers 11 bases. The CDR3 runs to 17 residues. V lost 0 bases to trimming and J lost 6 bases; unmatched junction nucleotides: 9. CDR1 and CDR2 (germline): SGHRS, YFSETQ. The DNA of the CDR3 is TGCGCCAGCAGCTTGGGTAGTAGCGGGGGGGCCCCTGATACGCAGTATTTT. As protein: CASSLGSSGGAPDTQYF.

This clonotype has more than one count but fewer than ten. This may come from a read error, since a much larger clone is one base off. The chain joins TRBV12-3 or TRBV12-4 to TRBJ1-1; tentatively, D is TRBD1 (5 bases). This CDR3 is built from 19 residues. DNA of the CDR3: TGTACCAGCAGTTCCCGTGGGGGAGGGTATGATGTTATGAACACTGAAGCTTTCTTT. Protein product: CTSSSRGGGYDVMNTEAFF.

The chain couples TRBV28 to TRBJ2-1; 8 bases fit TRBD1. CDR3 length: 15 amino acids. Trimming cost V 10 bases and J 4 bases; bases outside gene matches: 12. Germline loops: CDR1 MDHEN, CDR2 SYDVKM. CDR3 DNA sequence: TGTGCCATCCGCCTTGGACAGGGAACTTACAATGAGCAGTTCTTC. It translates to CAIRLGQGTYNEQFF.

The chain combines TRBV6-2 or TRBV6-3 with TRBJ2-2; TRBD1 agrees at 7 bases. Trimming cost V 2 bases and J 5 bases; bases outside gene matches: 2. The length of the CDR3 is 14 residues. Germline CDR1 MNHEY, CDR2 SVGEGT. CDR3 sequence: CASSYRGLTGELFF. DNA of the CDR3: TGTGCCAGCAGTTACAGGGGGCTGACCGGGGAGCTGTTTTTT.

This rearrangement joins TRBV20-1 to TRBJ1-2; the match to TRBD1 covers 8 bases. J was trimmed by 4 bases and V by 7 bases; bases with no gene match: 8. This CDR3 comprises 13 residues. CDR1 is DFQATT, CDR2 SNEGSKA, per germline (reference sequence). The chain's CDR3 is CSVPGGKTYGYTF. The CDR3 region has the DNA TGCAGTGTGCCAGGGGGCAAGACCTATGGCTACACCTTC.

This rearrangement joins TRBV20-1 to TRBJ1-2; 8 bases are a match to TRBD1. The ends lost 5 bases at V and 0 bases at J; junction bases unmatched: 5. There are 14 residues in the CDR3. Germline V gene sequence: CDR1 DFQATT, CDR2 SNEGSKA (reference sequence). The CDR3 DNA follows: TGCAGTGCTCCGGACAGGGTCCCTAACTATGGCTACACCTTC. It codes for CSAPDRVPNYGYTF.

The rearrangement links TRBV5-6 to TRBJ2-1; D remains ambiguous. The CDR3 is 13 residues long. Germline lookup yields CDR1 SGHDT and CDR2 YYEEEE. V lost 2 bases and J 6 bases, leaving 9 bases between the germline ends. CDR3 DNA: TGTGCCAGCAGCTTAGGCCGAAGCAATGAGCAGTTCTTC. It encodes CASSLGRSNEQFF.

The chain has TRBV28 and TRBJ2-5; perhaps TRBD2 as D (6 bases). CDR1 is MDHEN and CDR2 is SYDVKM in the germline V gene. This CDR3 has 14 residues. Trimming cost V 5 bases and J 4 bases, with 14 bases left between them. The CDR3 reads CASSPLLGGETQYF. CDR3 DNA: TGTGCCAGCAGTCCCCTCCTGGGAGGAGAGACCCAGTACTTC.

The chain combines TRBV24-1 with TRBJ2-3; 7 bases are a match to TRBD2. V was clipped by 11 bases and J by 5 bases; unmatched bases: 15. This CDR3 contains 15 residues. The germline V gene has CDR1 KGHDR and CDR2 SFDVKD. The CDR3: CASGRQRGAGDTQYF. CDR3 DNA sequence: TGTGCCAGCGGGAGACAGAGGGGTGCAGGAGATACGCAGTATTTT.

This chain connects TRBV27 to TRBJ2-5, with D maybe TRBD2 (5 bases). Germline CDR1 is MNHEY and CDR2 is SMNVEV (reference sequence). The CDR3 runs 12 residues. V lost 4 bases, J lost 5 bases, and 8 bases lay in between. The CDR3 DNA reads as TGTGCCAGCAGTTCTAGCCCCGAGACCCAGTACTTC. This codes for CASSSSPETQYF.

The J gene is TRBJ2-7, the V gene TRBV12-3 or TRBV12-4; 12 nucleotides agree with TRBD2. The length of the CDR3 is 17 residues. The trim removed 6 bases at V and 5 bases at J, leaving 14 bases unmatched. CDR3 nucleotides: TGTGCCAGCAGCCACCGGAGCGGACTAGCGGGAATCCACGAGCAGTACTTC. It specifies CASSHRSGLAGIHEQYF.